These 32 T cell receptor beta chains came from one sample sequenced in a study of cytomegalovirus exposure and HLA in healthy donors. PCR employed 60 Vbeta and 13 Jbeta primers. The repertoire was sequenced with immunoSEQ multiplex PCR; TCRdb's copy has only in-frame clones and lacks some. The sample comprises 210,000 or so clones, around 83% of which are singletons, and 9.5% to 13% rests with the top ten. The sample taken for sequencing was PBMCs. Receptors were obtained from a woman aged 50 to 60 in good health and CMV-seropositive.

The chain couples TRBV25-1 to TRBJ2-3; the match to TRBD2 covers 9 bases. CDR1 is MGHDK, CDR2 SYGVNS, per germline. V trimming: 5 bases; J trimming: 4 bases; junction bases outside the gene matches: 4. The CDR3 is 14 amino acids. The CDR3 reads CASSPSGGSDTQYF. The CDR3 coding sequence is TGTGCCAGCAGTCCCAGCGGGGGGTCAGATACGCAGTATTTT.

V is TRBV7-2 and J is TRBJ2-5, with a possible D match to TRBD1 (6 bases). Germline V gene sequence: CDR1 SGHTA, CDR2 FQGNSA. This CDR3 has 13 amino acids. V dropped 6 bases and J dropped 1 base, with 9 bases sitting between them. DNA of the CDR3: TGTGCCAGCAGTAAGGACAGCCAAGAGACCCAGTACTTC. Translated: CASSKDSQETQYF.

The chain combines TRBV7-9 with TRBJ1-1, with a weak D call TRBD1 (5 bases). This CDR3 region has 15 residues. Trimming left V 1 base short and J 5 bases short, with 14 bases between. CDR1 is SEHNR and CDR2 is FQNEAQ in the germline V gene (reference sequence). In nucleotides, the CDR3 is TGTGCCAGCAGCTTAGTCGGGGGATCGGGAACTGAAGCTTTCTTT. Protein product: CASSLVGGSGTEAFF.

This clone came up once. The chain is built from TRBV19 and TRBJ2-1; tentative D call: TRBD2 (7 bases). The germline V and J ends were trimmed by 0 bases and 7 bases, with 19 bases remaining between them. The germline V gene encodes CDR1 LNHDA and CDR2 SQIVND (reference sequence). The CDR3 consists of 17 residues. Here the CDR3 reads CASSIDGTGGLKNEQFF. Here the CDR3 DNA reads TGTGCCAGTAGTATAGATGGTACCGGGGGGCTAAAAAATGAGCAGTTCTTC.

This sequence joins TRBV4-1 and TRBJ1-2, with D possibly matching TRBD1 (5 bases). Germline CDR1 reads MGHRA; CDR2 reads YSYEKL. There are 14 residues in the CDR3. The V and J ends lost 1 base and 2 bases respectively, with 8 bases between them. The CDR3 coding sequence is TGCGCCAGCAGCCAAGGACAGAGAAACTATGGCTACACCTTC. Translated, it gives CASSQGQRNYGYTF.

The rearrangement joins TRBV2 to TRBJ1-5, with D possibly TRBD1 on 5 matching bases. This CDR3 is 13 amino acids long. Germline values: CDR1 SNHLY, CDR2 FYNNEI. V was trimmed by 6 bases and J by 5 bases, leaving 11 bases between them. This CDR3 reads CASSWGLDQPQHF. In nucleotides, the CDR3 is TGTGCCAGCAGCTGGGGACTGGATCAGCCCCAGCATTTT.

The chain joins TRBV4-3 to TRBJ2-1, with 14 bases aligning to TRBD2. This CDR3 comprises 16 residues. J was trimmed by 5 bases and V by 5 bases; bases with no gene match: 5. Germline-derived CDR1 and CDR2 are LGHNA and YSLEER. The CDR3 nucleotides read TGCGCCAGCAGCACGGGACTAGCGGGGGTTGACAATGAGCAGTTCTTC. Translated, it gives CASSTGLAGVDNEQFF.

The chain recombines TRBV4-1 with TRBJ1-1, with D possibly TRBD1 on 6 matching bases. Germline V gives CDR1 MGHRA, CDR2 YSYEKL. V dropped 0 bases and J dropped 5 bases, with 13 bases sitting between them. The CDR3 contains 15 residues. CDR3 region: CASSQDRGARTEAFF. CDR3 sequence (DNA): TGCGCCAGCAGCCAAGATCGGGGGGCTCGGACTGAAGCTTTCTTT.

The CDR3 is CASRRTGGADGYTF. CDR3 nucleotide sequence: TGTGCCAGCAGAAGGACAGGGGGCGCGGATGGCTACACCTTC. The V and J genes are TRBV5-4 and TRBJ1-2; 11 nucleotides match TRBD1. The CDR3 has 14 amino acids. V lost 5 bases to trimming and J lost 6 bases; unmatched junction nucleotides: 6. In germline, CDR1 is SGHNT, CDR2 YYREEE (reference sequence).

The V gene is TRBV5-1, the J gene TRBJ1-2; D remains unclear. The germline V and J ends were trimmed by 3 bases and 0 bases, with 9 bases remaining between them. Germline V gene lookup returns CDR1 SGHRS and CDR2 YFSETQ. This CDR3 has 14 residues. The CDR3, as DNA: TGCGCCAGCAGCTGGGGAGTAGCTAACTATGGCTACACCTTC. This sequence encodes CASSWGVANYGYTF.

The chain has TRBV7-2 and TRBJ2-3; 8 bases match TRBD1. The CDR3 runs 15 residues. V lost 8 bases, J lost 1 base, and 8 bases stayed unmatched. The germline V gene has CDR1 SGHTA and CDR2 FQGNSA. The CDR3 spells CASRPDRGGTDTQYF. In nucleotides, the CDR3 is TGTGCCAGCCGACCTGACAGGGGAGGCACAGATACGCAGTATTTT.

This chain connects TRBV28 to TRBJ1-1; maybe TRBD1 (6 bases). In germline, CDR1 is MDHEN, CDR2 SYDVKM. V lost 2 bases to trimming and J lost 5 bases, with 12 bases between them. CDR3 length: 14 amino acids. The CDR3 is CASSLGGAGTEAFF. The CDR3 DNA reads as TGTGCCAGCAGTTTAGGGGGGGCTGGAACTGAAGCTTTCTTT.

The sample holds one count of this clone. The chain is built from TRBV5-5 and TRBJ1-4, with D unclear. CDR1 and CDR2 from the germline V gene are SGHKS and YYEKEE (reference sequence). CDR3 length equals 18 residues. Deletions cut 2 bases from V and 4 bases from J, with 21 bases between. DNA of the CDR3: TGTGCCAGCAGCTTTCGACCAACTAATCAACACTATAATGAAAAACTGTTTTTT. It codes for CASSFRPTNQHYNEKLFF.

This chain links TRBV1 with TRBJ2-1; the DNA was not used to check the table's D call, TRBD2. TRBV1 is a documented pseudogene. This CDR3 has 14 amino acids. The CDR3 reads CTSSPRLAGDEQFF. The CDR3, as DNA: TGCACCAGCAGCCCCCGGTTAGCGGGCGATGAGCAGTTCTTC.

This clone was picked up a small number of times. V is TRBV5-1 and J is TRBJ1-4; D remains unclear. Trimming took off 3 bases at V and 0 bases at J, with 6 bases between the two ends. Germline CDR1 and CDR2: SGHRS and YFSETQ. The CDR3 sequence is 14 residues long. CDR3 loop: CASSSTATNEKLFF. The CDR3 nucleotides read TGCGCCAGCAGCTCTACAGCAACTAATGAAAAACTGTTTTTT.

This clone was observed once. The gene calls are TRBV11-2 and TRBJ1-5; TRBD1 agrees at 7 bases. The germline V gene encodes CDR1 SGHAT and CDR2 FQNNGV. V was clipped by 6 bases and J by 4 bases; unmatched bases: 9. The CDR3 extends over 15 amino acids. The CDR3 loop is CASRGRGLSNQPQHF. As DNA, the CDR3 is TGTGCCAGCAGGGGAAGGGGGCTTTCAAATCAGCCCCAGCATTTT.

This sequence joins TRBV7-5 and TRBJ1-1; TRBD1 is the table's D call, not checked against the DNA. TRBV7-5 has pseudogene status. The CDR3 is made up of 13 amino acids. The CDR3: CARSLAVNTEAFF. The CDR3, as DNA: TGTGCCAGAAGCTTAGCAGTGAACACTGAAGCTTTCTTT.

The chain joins TRBV27 to TRBJ2-7; maybe TRBD2 (5 bases). Deletions cut 6 bases from V and 2 bases from J, with 11 bases between. The CDR3 is made up of 13 amino acids. Germline assignment: CDR1 MNHEY and CDR2 SMNVEV (reference sequence). CDR3 nucleotide sequence: TGTGCCAGCAGGGCGGACGGGACCTACGAGCAGTACTTC. Its translation: CASRADGTYEQYF.

The chain recombines TRBV28 with TRBJ1-5, with D hard to call. The CDR3 runs 17 residues. The germline V and J ends were trimmed by 2 bases and 2 bases, with 16 bases remaining between them. Germline V CDR1 and CDR2: MDHEN, SYDVKM. In nucleotides, the CDR3 is TGTGCCAGCAGTTTAACGGGCACGGGGAGGCGCAATCAGCCCCAGCATTTT. Encoded protein: CASSLTGTGRRNQPQHF.

The chain recombines TRBV27 with TRBJ1-2, with 7 bases fitting TRBD1. V shed 5 bases and J 4 bases; nucleotides not matched to a gene: 19. The CDR3 covers 18 residues. Germline CDR1 MNHEY, CDR2 SMNVEV (reference sequence). The CDR3 nucleotides read TGTGCCAGCAGTCTAAAGCCGGGAGACAGGGTTAGGACCTATGGCTACACCTTC. As protein: CASSLKPGDRVRTYGYTF.

The V and J genes are TRBV30 and TRBJ2-1, with 12 bases aligning to TRBD1. CDR3 length equals 16 residues. In germline, CDR1 is GTSNPN, CDR2 SVGIG (reference sequence). The ends lost 3 bases at V and 8 bases at J; junction bases unmatched: 11. The CDR3, as DNA: TGTGCCTGGAGCCCTGGTGGGACAGGGGGCTTCTATGAGCAGTTCTTC. It specifies CAWSPGGTGGFYEQFF.

The gene calls are TRBV2 and TRBJ1-1; the D gene is possibly TRBD1 (6 bases). The V gene's germline CDR1 is SNHLY and CDR2 FYNNEI. This CDR3 region has 17 residues. The V end lost 10 bases, the J end lost 4 bases, and 28 bases lay between the germline ends. CDR3 in DNA: TGTGCCAAGCACGGCGGCTCCGGGGGGCGAGTGGTCACTGAAGCTTTCTTT. Its translation: CAKHGGSGGRVVTEAFF.

The V gene is TRBV6-5, the J gene TRBJ1-1; 9 bases fit TRBD1. In germline, CDR1 is MNHEY, CDR2 SVGAGI. V gave up 0 bases and J gave up 1 base; unmatched junction bases: 3. This CDR3 region has 16 residues. CDR3: CASSYSMGQGNTEAFF. The CDR3 DNA reads TGTGCCAGCAGTTACTCGATGGGACAGGGGAACACTGAAGCTTTCTTT.

The chain combines TRBV7-9 with TRBJ1-5; D is ambiguous. The V end was cut by 4 bases, the J end by 6 bases, with 16 bases between. CDR3 length: 15 amino acids. From germline, CDR1 is SEHNR and CDR2 FQNEAQ (reference sequence). CDR3 loop: CASSSHAPGSQPQHF. Written as DNA, the CDR3 is TGTGCCAGCAGCTCACACGCTCCGGGGAGTCAGCCCCAGCATTTT.

The chain is built from TRBV7-3 and TRBJ2-3, with a possible D match to TRBD1 (6 bases). Germline CDR1 reads SGHTA; CDR2 reads FQGTGA. This CDR3 spans 12 amino acids. With 5 bases removed from V and 7 bases from J, the gap between germline ends came to 10 bases. CDR3 sequence (DNA): TGTGCCAGCAGCCGGGACAAGAATACGCAGTATTTT. It is translated as CASSRDKNTQYF. Variable domain in full (rest from reference TRBV7-3 and TRBJ2-3): GAGVSQTPSNKVTEKGKYVELRCDPISGHTALYWYRQSLGQGPEFLIYFQGTGAADDSGLPNDRFFAVRPEGSVSTLKIQRTERGDSAVYLCASSRDKNTQYFGPGTRLTVL.

The rearrangement links TRBV7-9 to TRBJ2-1, with 7 bases fitting TRBD1. Germline V gene lookup returns CDR1 SEHNR and CDR2 FQNEAQ (reference sequence). The CDR3 runs 16 residues. Trimming took 1 base from V and 15 from J; bases not matched to a gene: 18. Written as DNA, the CDR3 is TGTGCCAGCAGCTTAGGCCGACAGGGCGTCAAAGTAATGGGGTTCTTC. Amino acid sequence: CASSLGRQGVKVMGFF.

The V gene is TRBV7-3, the J gene TRBJ1-2; D possibly corresponds to TRBD1 (6 bases). In germline, CDR1 is SGHTA, CDR2 FQGTGA. CDR3 length: 13 residues. V was pared by 5 bases and J by 4 bases, with 11 bases between. The CDR3 DNA reads TGTGCCAGCAGCCCCACAGGGATCTATGGCTACACCTTC. Its translation is CASSPTGIYGYTF.

The chain is built from TRBV12-5 and TRBJ1-3; D gene unclear. CDR1 and CDR2 (germline): LGHNT, FRNRAP. V lost 5 bases, J lost 1 base, and 9 bases lay in between. CDR3 length: 14 residues. Here the CDR3 reads CASGHEGSGNTIYF. CDR3 nucleotides: TGTGCTAGTGGTCACGAGGGATCTGGAAACACCATATATTTT. The full variable domain, in which reference TRBV12-5 and TRBJ1-3 provide the parts outside the CDR3, is DARVTQTPRHKVTEMGQEVTMRCQPILGHNTVFWYRQTMMQGLELLAYFRNRAPLDDSGMPKDRFSAEMPDATLATLKIQPSEPRDSAVYFCASGHEGSGNTIYFGEGSWLTVV.

The J gene is TRBJ1-4, the V gene TRBV29-1; TRBD1 is a possible D gene (6 bases). The CDR3 is made up of 14 amino acids. Between the trimmed V and J ends, which lost 8 bases and 0 bases, there was a span of 13 bases. Looked up from germline, CDR1 is SQVTM and CDR2 is ANQGSEA. CDR3 residues: CSTQDSATNEKLFF. The CDR3 nucleotides read TGCAGCACCCAGGACAGTGCAACTAATGAAAAACTGTTTTTT.

The V call is TRBV6-5, the J call TRBJ2-1; 11 nucleotides agree with TRBD1. Germline V gene lookup returns CDR1 MNHEY and CDR2 SVGAGI. Losses at the gene ends were 1 base for V and 4 bases for J; bases not matched to a gene: 3. This CDR3 contains 16 residues. The CDR3: CASSYLGTGGYNEQFF. The CDR3 DNA sequence: TGTGCCAGCAGTTACTTAGGGACAGGGGGTTACAATGAGCAGTTCTTC.

The chain is built from TRBV7-2 and TRBJ1-6, with 8 nucleotides matching TRBD1. Trimming removed 4 bases from V and 6 bases from J; junction bases left unmatched: 2. This CDR3 is built from 14 residues. The germline V gene encodes CDR1 SGHTA and CDR2 FQGNSA. The CDR3: CASSSTGGNSPLHF. The CDR3 DNA follows: TGTGCCAGCAGCTCAACAGGGGGTAATTCACCCCTCCACTTT.

The chain uses TRBV5-1 and TRBJ1-1; unclear D gene. This CDR3 comprises 13 residues. V lost 1 base and J 4 bases, leaving 8 bases between the germline ends. Germline loops: CDR1 SGHRS, CDR2 YFSETQ. The CDR3 DNA follows: TGCGCCAGCAGCTTGTCGCGGGGCACTGAAGCTTTCTTT. Amino acid sequence: CASSLSRGTEAFF.